Listed here is a single T cell receptor beta chain. In the source study's methods: Estimates of nucleated cell counts were drawn from the amplification of reference gene primers. Some clones are missing from TCRdb's copy, which holds only in-frame ones; the method was immunoSEQ multiplex PCR. Clone size and V and J calls were adopted from that table, with D and trimming inferred from the DNA. The sample has more than 200,000 clones; roughly 90% are singletons. The data stem from a study of blood T cell repertoires in COVID-19. Whole-study context: Acute and convalescent COVID-19 specimens originated in the United States, Italy and Spain.

In germline, CDR1 is SGHTA, CDR2 FQGNSA. Trimming left V 5 bases short and J 1 base short, with 14 bases between. CDR3 length: 15 residues. Allocation to cohorts depended on clinical history reported by the participants. Two negative PCRs, clearance, or symptom resolution characterized the recovered Cohort 3 donors. The chain joins TRBV7-2 to TRBJ1-1; possibly TRBD1 for D (6 bases). The TCR was taken from a woman in her twenties or thirties who had recovered from COVID-19. Sequenced material: PBMCs or T cells enriched from blood (not recorded which). The CDR3 protein is CASSRQRGSNTEAFF. CDR3 sequence (DNA): TGTGCCAGCAGCAGGCAGAGGGGGTCGAACACTGAAGCTTTCTTT.